Sequencing of this T cell receptor (beta chain) was carried out in a study of control samples from healthy donors and cancer patients. This CDR3 comprises 12 residues. V trimming: 4 bases; J trimming: 8 bases; junction bases outside the gene matches: 3. CDR1 is MGHRA, CDR2 YSYEKL, per germline. Repertoires were generated with immunoSEQ multiplex PCR, while TCRdb's copy carries only in-frame clones and drops some. The profile shows about 150,000 clones, 91% of them singletons. This chain uses TRBV4-1 with TRBJ2-3; 7 bases map to TRBD1. Sequences were obtained from blood. The sequence came from a woman aged 40-49 years in good health. The CDR3 sequence: CASSLYRGTQYF. CDR3 bases: TGCGCCAGCAGCCTATACAGGGGTACGCAGTATTTT.